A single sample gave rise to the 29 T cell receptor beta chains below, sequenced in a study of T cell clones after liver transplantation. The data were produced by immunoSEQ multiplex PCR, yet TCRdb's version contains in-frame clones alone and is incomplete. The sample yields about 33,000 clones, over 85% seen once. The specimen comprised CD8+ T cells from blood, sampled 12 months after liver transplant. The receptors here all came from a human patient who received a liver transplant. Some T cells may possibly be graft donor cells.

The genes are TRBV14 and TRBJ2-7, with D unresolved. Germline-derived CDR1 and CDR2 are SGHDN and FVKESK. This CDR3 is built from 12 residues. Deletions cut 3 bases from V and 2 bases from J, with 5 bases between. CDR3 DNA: TGTGCCAGCAGCCACAATACCTACGAGCAGTACTTC. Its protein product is CASSHNTYEQYF.

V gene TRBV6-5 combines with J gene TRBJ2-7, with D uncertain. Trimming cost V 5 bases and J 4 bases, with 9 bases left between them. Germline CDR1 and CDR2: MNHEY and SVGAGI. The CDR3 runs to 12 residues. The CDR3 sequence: CASSDTGYEQYF. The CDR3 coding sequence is TGTGCCAGCAGTGATACCGGATACGAGCAGTACTTC.

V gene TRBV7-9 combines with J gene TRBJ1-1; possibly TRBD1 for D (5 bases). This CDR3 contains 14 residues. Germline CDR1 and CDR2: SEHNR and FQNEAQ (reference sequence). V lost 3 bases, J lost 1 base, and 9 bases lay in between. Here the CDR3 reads CASSFPGGNTEAFF. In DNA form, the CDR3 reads TGTGCCAGCAGCTTCCCCGGGGGGAACACTGAAGCTTTCTTT.

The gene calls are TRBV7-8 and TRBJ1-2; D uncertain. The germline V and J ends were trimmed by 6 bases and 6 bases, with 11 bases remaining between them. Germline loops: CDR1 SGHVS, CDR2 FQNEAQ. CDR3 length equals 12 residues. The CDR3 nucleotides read TGTGCCAGCAGGCCCCCAGGAGATGGCTACACCTTC. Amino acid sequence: CASRPPGDGYTF.

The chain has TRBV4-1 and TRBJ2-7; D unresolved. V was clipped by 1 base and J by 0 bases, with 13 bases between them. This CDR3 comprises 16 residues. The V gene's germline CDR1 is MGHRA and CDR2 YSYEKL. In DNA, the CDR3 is TGCGCCAGCAGCCAAGCCCCTCCGCACGGCTCCTACGAGCAGTACTTC. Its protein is CASSQAPPHGSYEQYF.

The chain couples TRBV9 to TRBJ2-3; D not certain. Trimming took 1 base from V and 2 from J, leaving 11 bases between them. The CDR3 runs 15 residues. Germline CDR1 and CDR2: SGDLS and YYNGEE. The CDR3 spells CASSVSGLPTDTQYF. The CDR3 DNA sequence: TGTGCCAGCAGCGTATCGGGCCTCCCCACAGATACGCAGTATTTT. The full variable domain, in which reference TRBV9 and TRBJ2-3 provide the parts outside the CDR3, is DSGVTQTPKHLITATGQRVTLRCSPRSGDLSVYWYQQSLDQGLQFLIQYYNGEERAKGNILERFSAQQFPDLHSELNLSSLELGDSALYFCASSVSGLPTDTQYFGPGTRLTVL.

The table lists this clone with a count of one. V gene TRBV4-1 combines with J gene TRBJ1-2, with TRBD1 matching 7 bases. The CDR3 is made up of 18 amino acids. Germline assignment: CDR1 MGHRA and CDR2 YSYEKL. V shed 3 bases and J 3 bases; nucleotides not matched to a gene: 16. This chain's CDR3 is CASSQAPPPEGADYGYTF. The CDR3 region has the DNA TGCGCCAGCAGCCAGGCCCCACCCCCTGAGGGGGCCGACTATGGCTACACCTTC.

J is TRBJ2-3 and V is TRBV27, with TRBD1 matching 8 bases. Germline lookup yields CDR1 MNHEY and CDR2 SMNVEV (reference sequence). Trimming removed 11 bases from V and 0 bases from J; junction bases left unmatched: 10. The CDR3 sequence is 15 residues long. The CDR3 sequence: CAARTGGLSTDTQYF. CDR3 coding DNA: TGTGCCGCACGAACAGGGGGATTGAGCACAGATACGCAGTATTTT.

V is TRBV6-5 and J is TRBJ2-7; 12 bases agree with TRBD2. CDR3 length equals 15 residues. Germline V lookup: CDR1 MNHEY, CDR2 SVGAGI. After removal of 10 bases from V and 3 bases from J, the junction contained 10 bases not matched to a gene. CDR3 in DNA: TGTGCCATCACCGAACAGACTAGCGGGAGCTACGAGCAGTACTTC. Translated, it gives CAITEQTSGSYEQYF.

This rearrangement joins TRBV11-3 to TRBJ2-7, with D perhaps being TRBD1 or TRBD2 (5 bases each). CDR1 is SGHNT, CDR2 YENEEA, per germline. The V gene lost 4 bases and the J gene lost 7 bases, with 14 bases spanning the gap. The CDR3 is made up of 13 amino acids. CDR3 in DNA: TGTGCCAGCAGCTCGGGACCCTCCTGGGAGCAGTACTTC. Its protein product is CASSSGPSWEQYF.

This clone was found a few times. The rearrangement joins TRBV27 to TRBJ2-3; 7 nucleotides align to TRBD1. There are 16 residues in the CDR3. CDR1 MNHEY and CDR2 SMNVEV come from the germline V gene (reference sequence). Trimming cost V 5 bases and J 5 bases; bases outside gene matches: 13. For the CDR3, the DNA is TGTGCCAGCAGTCCCTCGTGGGGACAGCCTAAAGATACGCAGTATTTT. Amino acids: CASSPSWGQPKDTQYF.

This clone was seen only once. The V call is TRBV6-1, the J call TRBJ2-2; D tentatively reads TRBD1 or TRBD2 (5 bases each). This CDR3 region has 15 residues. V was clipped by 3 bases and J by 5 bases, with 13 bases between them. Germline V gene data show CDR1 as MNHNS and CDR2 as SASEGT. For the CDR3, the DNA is TGTGCCAGCAGTGAGGGACCCCTATGGACCGGGGAGCTGTTTTTT. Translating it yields CASSEGPLWTGELFF.

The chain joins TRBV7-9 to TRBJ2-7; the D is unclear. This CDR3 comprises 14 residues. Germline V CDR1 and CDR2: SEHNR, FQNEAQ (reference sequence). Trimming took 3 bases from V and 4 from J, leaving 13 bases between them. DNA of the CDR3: TGTGCCAGCAGCTTCGACGGTGGGAAGTACGAGCAGTACTTC. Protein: CASSFDGGKYEQYF.

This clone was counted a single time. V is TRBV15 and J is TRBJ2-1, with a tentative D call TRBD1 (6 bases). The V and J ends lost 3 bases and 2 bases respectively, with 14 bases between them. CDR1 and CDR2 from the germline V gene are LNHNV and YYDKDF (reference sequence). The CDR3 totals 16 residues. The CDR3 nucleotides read TGTGCCACCAGCAGGGAAACAGGGTTAACCTACAATGAGCAGTTCTTC. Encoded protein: CATSRETGLTYNEQFF.

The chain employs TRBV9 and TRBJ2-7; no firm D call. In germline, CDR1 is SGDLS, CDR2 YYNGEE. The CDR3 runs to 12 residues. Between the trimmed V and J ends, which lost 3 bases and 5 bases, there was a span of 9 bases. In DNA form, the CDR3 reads TGTGCCAGCAGCGGGAGTCCGAACGAGCAGTACTTC. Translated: CASSGSPNEQYF.

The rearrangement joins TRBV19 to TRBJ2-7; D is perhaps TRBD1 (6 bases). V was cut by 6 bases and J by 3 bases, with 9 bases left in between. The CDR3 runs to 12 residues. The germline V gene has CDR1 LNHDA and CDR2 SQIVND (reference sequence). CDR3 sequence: CASRDSLYEQYF. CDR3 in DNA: TGTGCCAGTAGGGACAGTCTCTACGAGCAGTACTTC.

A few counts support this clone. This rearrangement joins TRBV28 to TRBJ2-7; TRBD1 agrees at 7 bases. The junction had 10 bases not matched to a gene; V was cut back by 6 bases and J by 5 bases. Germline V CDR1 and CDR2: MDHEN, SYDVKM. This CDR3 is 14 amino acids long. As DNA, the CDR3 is TGTGCCAGCAGACAGACAGGCCAGGGGGACGAGCAGTACTTC. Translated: CASRQTGQGDEQYF.

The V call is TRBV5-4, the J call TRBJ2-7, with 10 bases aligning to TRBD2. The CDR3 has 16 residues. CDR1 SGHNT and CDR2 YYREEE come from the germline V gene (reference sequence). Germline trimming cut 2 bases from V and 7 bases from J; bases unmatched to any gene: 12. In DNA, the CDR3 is TGTGCCAGCAGCTTAGCAGCGGGAGGGGTCCCGGGGGAGCAGTACTTC. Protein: CASSLAAGGVPGEQYF.

As DNA, the CDR3 is TGTGCCAGCAGCTTAGGGACGGGGAATTCTAACTATGGCTACACCTTC. This encodes CASSLGTGNSNYGYTF. The J gene is TRBJ1-2, the V gene TRBV7-9; D gene uncertain. This CDR3 has 16 residues. The germline V and J ends were trimmed by 1 base and 0 bases, with 12 bases remaining between them. CDR1 is SEHNR and CDR2 is FQNEAQ in the germline V gene (reference sequence).

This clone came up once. The CDR3 reads CASSDGVVSGANEQFF. The CDR3 bases are TGTGCCAGCAGTGATGGGGTCGTGAGCGGAGCAAATGAGCAGTTCTTC. The rearrangement links TRBV2 to TRBJ2-1; tentative D call: TRBD2 (5 bases). Germline loops: CDR1 SNHLY, CDR2 FYNNEI. Trimming took 3 bases from V and 7 from J, leaving 19 bases between them. The CDR3 has 16 residues.

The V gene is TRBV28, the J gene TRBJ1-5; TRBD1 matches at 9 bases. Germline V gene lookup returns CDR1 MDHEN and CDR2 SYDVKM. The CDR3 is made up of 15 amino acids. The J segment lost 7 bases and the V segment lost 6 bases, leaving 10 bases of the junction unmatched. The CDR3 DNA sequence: TGTGCCAGCAGCCCGGACAGGGGACGGGACCAGCCCCAGCATTTT. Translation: CASSPDRGRDQPQHF.

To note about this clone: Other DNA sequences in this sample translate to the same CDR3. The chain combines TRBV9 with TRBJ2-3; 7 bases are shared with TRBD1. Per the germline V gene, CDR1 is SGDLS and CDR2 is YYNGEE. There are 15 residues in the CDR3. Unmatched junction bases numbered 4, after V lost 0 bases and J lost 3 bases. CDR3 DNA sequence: TGTGCCAGCAGCGTAGCGGCAGGGGGAACAGATACGCAGTATTTT. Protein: CASSVAAGGTDTQYF. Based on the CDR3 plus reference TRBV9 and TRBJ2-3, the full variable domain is DSGVTQTPKHLITATGQRVTLRCSPRSGDLSVYWYQQSLDQGLQFLIQYYNGEERAKGNILERFSAQQFPDLHSELNLSSLELGDSALYFCASSVAAGGTDTQYFGPGTRLTVL.

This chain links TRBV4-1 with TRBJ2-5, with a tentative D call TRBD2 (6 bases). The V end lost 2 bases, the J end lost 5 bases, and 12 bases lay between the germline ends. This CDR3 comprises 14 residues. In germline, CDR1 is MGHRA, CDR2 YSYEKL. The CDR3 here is CASSQRQEGETQYF. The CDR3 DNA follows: TGCGCCAGCAGCCAACGGCAGGAGGGGGAGACCCAGTACTTC.

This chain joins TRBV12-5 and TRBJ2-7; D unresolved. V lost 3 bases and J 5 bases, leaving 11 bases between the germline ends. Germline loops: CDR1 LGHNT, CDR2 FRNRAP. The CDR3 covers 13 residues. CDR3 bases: TGTGCTAGTGGTTTATCTGAGGCGAACGAGCAGTACTTC. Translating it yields CASGLSEANEQYF.

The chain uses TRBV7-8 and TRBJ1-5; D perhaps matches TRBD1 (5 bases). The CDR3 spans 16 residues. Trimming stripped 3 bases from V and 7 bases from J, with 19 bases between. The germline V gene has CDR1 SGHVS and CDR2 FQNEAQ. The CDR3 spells CASSFSSLRVSQPQHF. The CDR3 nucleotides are TGTGCCAGCAGCTTCTCTAGCCTCAGGGTTTCCCAGCCCCAGCATTTT.

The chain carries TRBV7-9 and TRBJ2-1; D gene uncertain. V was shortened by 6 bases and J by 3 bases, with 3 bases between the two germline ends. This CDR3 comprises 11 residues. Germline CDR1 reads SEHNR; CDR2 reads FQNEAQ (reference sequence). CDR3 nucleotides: TGTGCCAGCAGGGGCTACAATGAGCAGTTCTTC. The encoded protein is CASRGYNEQFF.

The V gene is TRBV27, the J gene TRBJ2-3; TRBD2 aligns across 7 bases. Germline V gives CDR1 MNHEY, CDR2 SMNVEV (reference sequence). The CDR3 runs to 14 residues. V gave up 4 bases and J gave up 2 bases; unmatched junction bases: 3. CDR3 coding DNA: TGTGCCAGCAGTTCCCTAGCGGTCACAGATACGCAGTATTTT. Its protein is CASSSLAVTDTQYF.

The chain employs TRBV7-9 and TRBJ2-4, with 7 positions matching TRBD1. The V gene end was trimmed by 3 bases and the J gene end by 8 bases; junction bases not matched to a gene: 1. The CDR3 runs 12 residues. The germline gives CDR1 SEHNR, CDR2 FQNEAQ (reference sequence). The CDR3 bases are TGTGCCAGCAGCTTCCAGGGGGACATTCAGTACTTC. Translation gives CASSFQGDIQYF. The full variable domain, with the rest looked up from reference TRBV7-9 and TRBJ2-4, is DTGVSQNPRHKITKRGQNVTFRCDPISEHNRLYWYRQTLGQGPEFLTYFQNEAQLEKSRLLSDRFSAERPKGSFSTLEIQRTEQGDSAMYLCASSFQGDIQYFGAGTRLSVL.

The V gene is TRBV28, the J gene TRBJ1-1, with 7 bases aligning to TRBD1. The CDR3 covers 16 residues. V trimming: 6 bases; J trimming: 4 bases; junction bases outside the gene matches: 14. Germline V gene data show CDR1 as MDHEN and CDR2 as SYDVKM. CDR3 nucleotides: TGTGCCAGCAGGGCCGGGACAGCGGCCTTTCTCACTGAAGCTTTCTTT. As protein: CASRAGTAAFLTEAFF.